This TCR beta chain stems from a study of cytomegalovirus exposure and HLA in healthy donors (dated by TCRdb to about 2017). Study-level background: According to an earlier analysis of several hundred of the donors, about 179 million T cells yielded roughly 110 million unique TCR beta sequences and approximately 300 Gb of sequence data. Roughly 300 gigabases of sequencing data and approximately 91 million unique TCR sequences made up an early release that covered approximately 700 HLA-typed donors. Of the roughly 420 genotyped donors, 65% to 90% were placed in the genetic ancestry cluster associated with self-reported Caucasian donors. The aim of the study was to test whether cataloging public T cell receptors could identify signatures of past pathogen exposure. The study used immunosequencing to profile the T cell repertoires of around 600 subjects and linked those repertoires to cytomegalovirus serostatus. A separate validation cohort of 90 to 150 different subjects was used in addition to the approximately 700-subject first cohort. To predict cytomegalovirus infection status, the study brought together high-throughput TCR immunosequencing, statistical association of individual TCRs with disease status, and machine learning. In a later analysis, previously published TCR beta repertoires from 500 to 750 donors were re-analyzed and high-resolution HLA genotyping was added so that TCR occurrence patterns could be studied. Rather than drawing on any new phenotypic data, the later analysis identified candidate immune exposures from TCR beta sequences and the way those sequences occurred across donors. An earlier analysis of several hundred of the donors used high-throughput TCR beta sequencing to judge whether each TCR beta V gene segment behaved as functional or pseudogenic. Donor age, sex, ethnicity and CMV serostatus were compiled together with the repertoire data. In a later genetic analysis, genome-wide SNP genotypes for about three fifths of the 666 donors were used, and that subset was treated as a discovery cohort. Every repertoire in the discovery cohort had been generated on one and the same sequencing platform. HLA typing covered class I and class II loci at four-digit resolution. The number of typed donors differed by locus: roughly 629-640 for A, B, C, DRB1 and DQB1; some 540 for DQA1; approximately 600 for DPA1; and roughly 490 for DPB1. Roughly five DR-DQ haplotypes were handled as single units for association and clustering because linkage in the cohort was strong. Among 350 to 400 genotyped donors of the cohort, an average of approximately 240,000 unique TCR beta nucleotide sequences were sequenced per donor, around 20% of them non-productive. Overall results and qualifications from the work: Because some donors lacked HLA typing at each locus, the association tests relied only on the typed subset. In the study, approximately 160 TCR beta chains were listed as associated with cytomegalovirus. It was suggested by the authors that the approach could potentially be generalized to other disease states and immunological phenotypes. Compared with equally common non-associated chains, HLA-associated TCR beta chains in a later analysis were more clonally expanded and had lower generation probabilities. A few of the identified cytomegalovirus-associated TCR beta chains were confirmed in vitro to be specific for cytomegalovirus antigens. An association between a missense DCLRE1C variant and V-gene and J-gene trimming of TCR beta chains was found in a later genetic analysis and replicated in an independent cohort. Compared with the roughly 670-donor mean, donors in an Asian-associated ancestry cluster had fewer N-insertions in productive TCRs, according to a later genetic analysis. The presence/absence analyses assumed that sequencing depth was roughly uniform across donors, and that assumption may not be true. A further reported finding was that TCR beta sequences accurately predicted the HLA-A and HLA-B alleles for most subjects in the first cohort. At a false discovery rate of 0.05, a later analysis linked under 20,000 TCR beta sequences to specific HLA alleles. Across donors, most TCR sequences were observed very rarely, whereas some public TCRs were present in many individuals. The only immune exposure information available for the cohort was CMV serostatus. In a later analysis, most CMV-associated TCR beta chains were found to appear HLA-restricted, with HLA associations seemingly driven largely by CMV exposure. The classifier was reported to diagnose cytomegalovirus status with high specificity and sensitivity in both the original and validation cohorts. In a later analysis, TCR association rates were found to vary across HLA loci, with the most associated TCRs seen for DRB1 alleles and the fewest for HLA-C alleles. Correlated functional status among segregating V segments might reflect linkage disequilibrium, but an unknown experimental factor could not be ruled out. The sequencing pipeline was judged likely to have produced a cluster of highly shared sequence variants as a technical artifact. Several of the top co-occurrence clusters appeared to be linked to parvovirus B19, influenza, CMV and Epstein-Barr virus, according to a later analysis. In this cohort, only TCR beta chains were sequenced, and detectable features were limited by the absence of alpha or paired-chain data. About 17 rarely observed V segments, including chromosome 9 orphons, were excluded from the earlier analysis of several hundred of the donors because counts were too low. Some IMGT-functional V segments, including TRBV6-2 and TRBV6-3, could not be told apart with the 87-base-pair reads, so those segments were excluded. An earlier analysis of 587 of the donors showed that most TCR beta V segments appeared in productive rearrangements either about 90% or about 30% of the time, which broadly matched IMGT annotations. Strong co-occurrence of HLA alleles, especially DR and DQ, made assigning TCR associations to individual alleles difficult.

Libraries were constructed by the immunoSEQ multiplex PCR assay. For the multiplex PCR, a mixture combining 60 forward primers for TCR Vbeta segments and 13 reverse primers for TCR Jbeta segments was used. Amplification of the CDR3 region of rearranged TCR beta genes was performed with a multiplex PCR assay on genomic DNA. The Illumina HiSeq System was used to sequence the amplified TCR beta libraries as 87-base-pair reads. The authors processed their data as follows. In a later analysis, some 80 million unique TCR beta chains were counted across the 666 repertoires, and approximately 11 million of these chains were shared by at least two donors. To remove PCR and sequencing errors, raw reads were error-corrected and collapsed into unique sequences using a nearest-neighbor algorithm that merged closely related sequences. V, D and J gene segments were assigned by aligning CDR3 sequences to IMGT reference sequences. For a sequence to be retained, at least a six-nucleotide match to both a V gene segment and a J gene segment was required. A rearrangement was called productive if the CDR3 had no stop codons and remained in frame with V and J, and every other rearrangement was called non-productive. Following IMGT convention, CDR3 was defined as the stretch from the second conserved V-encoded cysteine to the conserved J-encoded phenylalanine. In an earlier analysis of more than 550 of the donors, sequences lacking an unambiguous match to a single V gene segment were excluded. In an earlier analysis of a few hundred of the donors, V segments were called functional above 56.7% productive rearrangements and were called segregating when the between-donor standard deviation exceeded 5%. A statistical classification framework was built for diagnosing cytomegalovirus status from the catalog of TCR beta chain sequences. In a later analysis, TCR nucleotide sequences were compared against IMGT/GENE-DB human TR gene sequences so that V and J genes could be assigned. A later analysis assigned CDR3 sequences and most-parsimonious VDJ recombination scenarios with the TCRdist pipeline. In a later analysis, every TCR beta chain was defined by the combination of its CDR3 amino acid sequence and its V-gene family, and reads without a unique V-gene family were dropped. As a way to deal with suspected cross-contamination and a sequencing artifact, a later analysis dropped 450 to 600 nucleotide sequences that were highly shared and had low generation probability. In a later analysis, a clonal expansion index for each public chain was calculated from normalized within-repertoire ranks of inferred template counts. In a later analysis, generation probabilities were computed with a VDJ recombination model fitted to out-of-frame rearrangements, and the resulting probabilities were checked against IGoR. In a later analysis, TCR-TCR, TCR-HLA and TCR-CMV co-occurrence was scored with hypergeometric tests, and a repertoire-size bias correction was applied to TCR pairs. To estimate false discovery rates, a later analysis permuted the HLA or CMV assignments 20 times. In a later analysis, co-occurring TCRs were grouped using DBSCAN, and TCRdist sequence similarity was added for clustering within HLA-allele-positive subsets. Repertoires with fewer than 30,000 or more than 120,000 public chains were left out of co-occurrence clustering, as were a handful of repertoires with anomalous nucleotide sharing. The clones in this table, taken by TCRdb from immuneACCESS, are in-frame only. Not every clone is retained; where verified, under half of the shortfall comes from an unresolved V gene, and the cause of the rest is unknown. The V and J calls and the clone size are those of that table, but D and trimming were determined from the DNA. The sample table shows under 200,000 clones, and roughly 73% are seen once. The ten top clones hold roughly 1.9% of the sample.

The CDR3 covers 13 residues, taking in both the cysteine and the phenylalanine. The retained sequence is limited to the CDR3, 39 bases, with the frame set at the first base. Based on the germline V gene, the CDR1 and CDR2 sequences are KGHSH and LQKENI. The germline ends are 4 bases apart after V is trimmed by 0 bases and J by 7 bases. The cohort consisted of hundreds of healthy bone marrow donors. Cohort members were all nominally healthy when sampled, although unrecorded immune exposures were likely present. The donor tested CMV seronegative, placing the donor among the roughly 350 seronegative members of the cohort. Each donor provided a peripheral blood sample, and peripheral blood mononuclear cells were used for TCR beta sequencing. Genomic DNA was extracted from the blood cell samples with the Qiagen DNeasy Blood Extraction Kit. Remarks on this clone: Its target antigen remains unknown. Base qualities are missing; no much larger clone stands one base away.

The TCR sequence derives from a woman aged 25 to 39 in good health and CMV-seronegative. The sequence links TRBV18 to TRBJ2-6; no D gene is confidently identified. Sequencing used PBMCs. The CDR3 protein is CASSPPLANVLTF. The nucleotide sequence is TGTGCCAGCTCACCACCCTTAGCCAACGTCCTGACTTTC.